The rows below give T cell receptor beta chains drawn from one sample of a study of blood T cells in healthy people across ages. MiXCR, applied by TCRdb to the 5' RACE reads, yields one record per CDR3 protein. The sample has about 1.1 million distinct CDR3 sequences, 35% to 40% seen once. Sequenced material: blood. The origin of the receptors is a man younger than 35 in good health. Each CDR3 is given with its conserved first and last residue. The order of the fields is V gene, clone size, J gene, D gene, CDR3 protein, CDR3 DNA. A D gene is named only where the DNA matches it firmly. The size entry is marked missing in some rows and otherwise reads once, few, many or a size class.

>TRBV20-1|.|TRBJ1-2|.
CSGTDITNYGYTF
TGCAGTGGTACAGATATCACTAACTATGGCTACACCTTC
>TRBV6-2/TRBV6-3|.|TRBJ1-1|TRBD1
CASSSTTGQGGEAFF
TGTGCCAGCAGTTCCACGACCGGACAGGGTGGTGAAGCTTTCTTT
>TRBV5-1|.|TRBJ1-2|.
CASSVMSGEDGYTF
TGCGCCAGCAGCGTGATGTCAGGGGAGGATGGCTACACCTTC
>TRBV25-1|.|TRBJ2-5|.
CASSGGDSQETQYF
TGTGCCAGCAGTGGCGGGGACAGCCAAGAGACCCAGTACTTC
>TRBV20-1|.|TRBJ2-7|.
CSADPGLAYNEQYF
TGCAGTGCGGACCCGGGACTTGCATACAATGAGCAGTACTTC
>TRBV11-2|.|TRBJ1-1|.
CASSLDGGHYNTEAFF
TGTGCCAGCAGCTTAGACGGTGGACACTATAACACTGAAGCTTTCTTT
>TRBV2|.|TRBJ2-5|.
CASREDRETQYF
TGTGCCAGCAGAGAAGACAGGGAGACCCAGTACTTC
>TRBV6-6|few|TRBJ2-7|.
CASSASHEQYF
TGTGCCAGCAGCGCCTCCCACGAGCAGTACTTC
>TRBV12-3/TRBV12-4|.|TRBJ1-6|TRBD1
CASSHGTANNSPLHF
TGTGCCAGCAGTCACGGGACAGCAAATAATTCACCCCTCCACTTT
>TRBV20-1|few|TRBJ1-5|TRBD1
CSASGQGNQPQHF
TGCAGTGCTTCCGGACAGGGGAATCAGCCCCAGCATTTT
>TRBV30|.|TRBJ1-6|.
CAWSGGLGDNSPLHF
TGTGCCTGGAGTGGTGGCCTAGGGGATAATTCACCCCTCCACTTT
>TRBV29-1|.|TRBJ1-1|.
CSVEGQIEAFF
TGCAGCGTTGAAGGACAAATTGAAGCTTTCTTT
>TRBV7-2|few|TRBJ2-4|.
CASSPRVGGRNIQYF
TGTGCCAGCAGCCCGCGAGTGGGGGGCAGGAACATTCAGTACTTC
>TRBV6-2/TRBV6-3|.|TRBJ2-7|TRBD1
CASSYIQGAYEQYF
TGTGCCAGCAGTTACATCCAGGGGGCCTACGAGCAGTACTTC
>TRBV12-5|few|TRBJ1-1|TRBD1
CASGMTGFAEAFF
TGTGCTAGTGGCATGACAGGGTTTGCTGAAGCTTTCTTT
>TRBV20-1|many|TRBJ2-7|.
CSARSSGVTYEQYF
TGCAGTGCTAGATCCAGCGGCGTGACCTACGAGCAGTACTTC
>TRBV20-1|few|TRBJ2-3|TRBD2
CSAVKRGGLGDTQYF
TGCAGTGCTGTAAAGCGGGGGGGCTTGGGAGATACGCAGTATTTT
>TRBV20-1|.|TRBJ1-6|TRBD1
CSASRGQSPLHF
TGCAGTGCGTCCAGGGGGCAGTCACCCCTCCACTTT
>TRBV3-1|once|TRBJ2-1|TRBD2
CASSISGTSGRDEQFF
TGTGCCAGCAGCATTTCAGGGACTAGCGGTAGGGATGAGCAGTTCTTC
>TRBV4-2|.|TRBJ1-3|TRBD1
CASSQGGQGFSGNTIYF
TGTGCCAGCAGCCAGGGTGGACAGGGATTCTCTGGAAACACCATATATTTT
>TRBV10-3|.|TRBJ1-2|.
CAISESTRYGYTF
TGTGCCATCAGTGAGTCGACCCGATATGGCTACACCTTC
>TRBV9|once|TRBJ2-2|.
CASSTGPTGELFF
TGTGCCAGCAGCACCGGACCGACCGGGGAGCTGTTTTTT
>TRBV7-8|.|TRBJ2-1|TRBD2
CASSLVGLAGGSSYNEQFF
TGTGCCAGCAGCTTAGTAGGACTAGCGGGAGGGAGCTCCTACAATGAGCAGTTCTTC
>TRBV9|.|TRBJ1-4|.
CASSVEQGIGKLFF
TGTGCCAGCAGCGTAGAACAGGGTATCGGAAAACTGTTTTTT
>TRBV27|.|TRBJ1-2|.
CASSLEGSLNGYTF
TGTGCCAGCAGTTTAGAAGGTTCCCTCAATGGCTACACCTTC
>TRBV20-1|.|TRBJ1-2|.
CSARVQAGVGYTF
TGCAGTGCTAGAGTACAGGCAGGGGTTGGCTACACCTTC
>TRBV4-3|few|TRBJ2-2|.
CASSQETLRVTNTGELFF
TGCGCCAGCAGCCAAGAAACGTTGCGGGTAACGAACACCGGGGAGCTGTTTTTT